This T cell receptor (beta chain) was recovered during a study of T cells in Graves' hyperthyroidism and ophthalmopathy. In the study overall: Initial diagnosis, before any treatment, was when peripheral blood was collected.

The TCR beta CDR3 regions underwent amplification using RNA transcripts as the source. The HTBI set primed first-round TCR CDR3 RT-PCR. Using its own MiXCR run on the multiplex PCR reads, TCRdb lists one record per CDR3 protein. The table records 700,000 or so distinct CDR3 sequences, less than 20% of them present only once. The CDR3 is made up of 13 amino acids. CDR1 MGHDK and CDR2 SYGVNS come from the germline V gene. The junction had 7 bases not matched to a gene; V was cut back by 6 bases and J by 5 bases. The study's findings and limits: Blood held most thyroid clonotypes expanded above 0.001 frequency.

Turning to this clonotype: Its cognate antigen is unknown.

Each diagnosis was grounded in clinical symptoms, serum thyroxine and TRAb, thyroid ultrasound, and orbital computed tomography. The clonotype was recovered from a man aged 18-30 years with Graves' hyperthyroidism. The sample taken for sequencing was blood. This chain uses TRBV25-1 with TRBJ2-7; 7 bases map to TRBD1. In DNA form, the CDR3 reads TGTGCCAGCAGAGACAGGGTCGGGGACGAGCAGTACTTC. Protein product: CASRDRVGDEQYF.